This T cell receptor (beta chain) was identified during a study of STAT5B mutations in CD4+ large granular lymphocyte leukemia. The assay was immunoSEQ multiplex PCR, and TCRdb's table has in-frame clones only and misses some. The sample holds approximately 23,000 clones, around 78% seen once. Sequencing input: CD4+ T cells from blood buffy coats. The sequence came from a human donor in good health.

CDR3 protein: CASSQVTGRQNTGELFF. Here the CDR3 DNA reads TGCGCCAGCAGCCAAGTCACGGGGAGGCAGAACACCGGGGAGCTGTTTTTT. This chain links TRBV4-3 with TRBJ2-2; weak D call: TRBD2 (6 bases). The ends were cut back, 1 base at V and 1 base at J, with 13 bases in the middle. The germline CDR1 and CDR2 sequences are LGHNA and YSLEER. The CDR3 length is 17 residues.